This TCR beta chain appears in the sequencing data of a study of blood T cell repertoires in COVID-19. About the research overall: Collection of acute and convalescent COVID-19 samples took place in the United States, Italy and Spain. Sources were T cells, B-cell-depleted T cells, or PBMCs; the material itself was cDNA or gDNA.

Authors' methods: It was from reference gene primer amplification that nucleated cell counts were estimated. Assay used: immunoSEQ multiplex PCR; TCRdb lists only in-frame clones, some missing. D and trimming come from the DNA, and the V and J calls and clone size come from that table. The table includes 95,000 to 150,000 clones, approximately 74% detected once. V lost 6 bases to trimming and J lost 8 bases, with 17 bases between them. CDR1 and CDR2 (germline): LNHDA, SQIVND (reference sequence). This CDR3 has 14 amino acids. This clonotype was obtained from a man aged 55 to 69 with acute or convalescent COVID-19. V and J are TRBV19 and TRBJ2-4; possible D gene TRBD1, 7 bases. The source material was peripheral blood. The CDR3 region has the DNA TGTGCCAGTAGGTCTCAGGGGGGAGTGGACATTCAGTACTTC. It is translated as CASRSQGGVDIQYF.